This T cell receptor beta chain was sequenced in a study of blood T cell repertoires in COVID-19. On the study more broadly: Specimens from acute and convalescent COVID-19 originated in the United States, Italy and Spain. Sources were T cells, B-cell-depleted T cells, or PBMCs; the material itself was cDNA or gDNA.

The CDR3 spans 15 residues. V was clipped by 0 bases and J by 2 bases, with 6 bases between them. Germline V gene sequence: CDR1 SGHRS, CDR2 YFSETQ. Original processing methods: By means of reference gene primer amplification, nucleated cell counts were estimated. Generated by immunoSEQ multiplex PCR, the TCRdb table keeps only in-frame clones and is missing some. V and J calls plus clone size are reproduced from that table; the DNA served to infer D and trimming. The repertoire includes roughly 150,000 clones, around 81% of them detected once, and around 8.9% sits in the top ten. This TCR came from a woman over 75 with COVID-19, enrolled during active disease. The source material was peripheral blood. The chain links TRBV5-1 to TRBJ2-6; D is ambiguous. In DNA form, the CDR3 reads TGCGCCAGCAGCTTGGCTATACCTGGGGCCAACGTCCTGACTTTC. It yields the protein CASSLAIPGANVLTF. The full variable domain, in which reference TRBV5-1 and TRBJ2-6 provide the parts outside the CDR3, is KAGVTQTPRYLIKTRGQQVTLSCSPISGHRSVSWYQQTPGQGLQFLFEYFSETQRNKGNFPGRFSGRQFSNSRSEMNVSTLELGDSALYLCASSLAIPGANVLTFGAGSRLTVL.